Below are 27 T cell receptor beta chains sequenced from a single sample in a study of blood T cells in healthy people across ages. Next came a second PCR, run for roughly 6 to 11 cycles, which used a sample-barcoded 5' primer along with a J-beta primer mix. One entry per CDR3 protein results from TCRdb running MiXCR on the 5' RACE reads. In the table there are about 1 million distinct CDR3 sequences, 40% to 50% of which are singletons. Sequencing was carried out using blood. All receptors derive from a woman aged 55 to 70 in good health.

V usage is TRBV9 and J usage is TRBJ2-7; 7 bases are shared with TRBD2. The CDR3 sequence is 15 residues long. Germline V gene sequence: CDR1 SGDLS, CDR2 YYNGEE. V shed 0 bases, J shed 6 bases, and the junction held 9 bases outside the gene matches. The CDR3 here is CASSVGGGGSFEQYF. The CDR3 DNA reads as TGTGCCAGCAGCGTAGGGGGAGGCGGGAGTTTCGAGCAGTACTTC.

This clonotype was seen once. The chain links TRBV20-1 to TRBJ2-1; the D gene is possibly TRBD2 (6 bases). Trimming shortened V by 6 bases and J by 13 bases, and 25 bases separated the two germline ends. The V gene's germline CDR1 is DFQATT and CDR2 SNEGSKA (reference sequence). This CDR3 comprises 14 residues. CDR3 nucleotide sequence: TGCAGTGCGAAAAGGGACTCCCCGGGAGAGACCCAGTTCTTC. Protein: CSAKRDSPGETQFF.

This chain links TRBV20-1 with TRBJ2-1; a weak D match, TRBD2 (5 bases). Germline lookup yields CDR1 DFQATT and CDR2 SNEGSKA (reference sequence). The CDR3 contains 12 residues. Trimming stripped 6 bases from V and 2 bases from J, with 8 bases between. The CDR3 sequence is CSATGTYNEQFF. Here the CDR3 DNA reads TGCAGTGCAACCGGGACCTACAATGAGCAGTTCTTC.

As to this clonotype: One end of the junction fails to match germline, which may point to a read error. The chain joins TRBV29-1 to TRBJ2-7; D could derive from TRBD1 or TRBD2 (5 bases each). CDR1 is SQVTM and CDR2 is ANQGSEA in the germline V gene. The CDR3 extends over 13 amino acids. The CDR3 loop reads CSVEAGSSYGQYF. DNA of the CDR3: TGCAGCGTTGAAGCAGGGAGCTCCTACGGGCAGTACTTC.

CDR3 loop: CASSLAAPNEQFF. DNA for the CDR3: TGTGCCAGCAGTTTGGCAGCGCCCAATGAGCAGTTCTTC. The chain couples TRBV12-3 or TRBV12-4 to TRBJ2-1; D is unresolved. This CDR3 comprises 13 residues. Deletions cut 3 bases from V and 6 bases from J, with 9 bases between.

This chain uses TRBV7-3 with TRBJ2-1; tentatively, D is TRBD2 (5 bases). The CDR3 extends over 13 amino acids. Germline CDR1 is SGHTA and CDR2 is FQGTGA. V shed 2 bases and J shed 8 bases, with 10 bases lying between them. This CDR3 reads CASSLGLAYEQFF. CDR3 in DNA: TGTGCCAGCAGCTTAGGGCTAGCCTATGAGCAGTTCTTC.

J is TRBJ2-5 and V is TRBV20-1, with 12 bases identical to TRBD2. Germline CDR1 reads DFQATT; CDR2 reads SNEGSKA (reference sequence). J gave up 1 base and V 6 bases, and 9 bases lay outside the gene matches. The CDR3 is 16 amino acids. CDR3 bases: TGCAGTGCAACCGGGGGGACTAGCGGGTTCCAAGAGACCCAGTACTTC. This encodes CSATGGTSGFQETQYF.

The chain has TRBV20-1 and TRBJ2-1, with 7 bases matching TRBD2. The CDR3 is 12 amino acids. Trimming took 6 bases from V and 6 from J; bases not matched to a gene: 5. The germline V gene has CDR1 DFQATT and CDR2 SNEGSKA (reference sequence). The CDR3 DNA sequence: TGCAGTGCAACGGGACTACCCAATGAGCAGTTCTTC. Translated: CSATGLPNEQFF.

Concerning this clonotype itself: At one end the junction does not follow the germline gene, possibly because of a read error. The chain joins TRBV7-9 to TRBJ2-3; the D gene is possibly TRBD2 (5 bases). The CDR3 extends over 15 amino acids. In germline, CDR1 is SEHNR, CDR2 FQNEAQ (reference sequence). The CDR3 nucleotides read TGCGCCAGCAGTCATGAAGGGCGGAGGACAGATACGCAGTATTTT. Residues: CASSHEGRRTDTQYF.

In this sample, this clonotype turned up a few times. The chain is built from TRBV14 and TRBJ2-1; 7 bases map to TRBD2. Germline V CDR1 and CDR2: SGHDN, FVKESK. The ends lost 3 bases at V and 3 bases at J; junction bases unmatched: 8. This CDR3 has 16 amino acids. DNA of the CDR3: TGTGCCAGCAGCCATGGGTTGCGGGAGTTCTACAATGAGCAGTTCTTC. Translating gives CASSHGLREFYNEQFF.

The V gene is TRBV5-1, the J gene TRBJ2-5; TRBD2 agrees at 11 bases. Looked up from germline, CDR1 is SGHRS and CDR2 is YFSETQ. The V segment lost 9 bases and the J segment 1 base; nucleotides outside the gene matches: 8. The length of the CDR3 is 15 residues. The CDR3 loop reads CAKIRTSGLQETQYF. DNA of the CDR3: TGCGCCAAAATCCGGACTAGCGGGCTCCAAGAGACCCAGTACTTC.

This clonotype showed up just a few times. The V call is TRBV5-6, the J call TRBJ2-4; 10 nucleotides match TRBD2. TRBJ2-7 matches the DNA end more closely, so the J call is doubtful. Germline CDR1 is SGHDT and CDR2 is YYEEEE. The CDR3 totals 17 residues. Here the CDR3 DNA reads TGTGCCAGCAGCTTGGCCGCTAGCGGGAGAGTCCCCTACGAGCAGTACTTC. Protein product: CASSLAASGRVPYEQYF.

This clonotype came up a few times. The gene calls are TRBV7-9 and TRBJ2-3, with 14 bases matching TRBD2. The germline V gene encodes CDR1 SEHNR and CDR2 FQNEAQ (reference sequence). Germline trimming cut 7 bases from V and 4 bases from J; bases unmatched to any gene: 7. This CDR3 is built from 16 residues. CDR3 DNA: TGTGCCAGCACCCCTTTGACTAGCGGGAGGGCAGATACGCAGTATTTT. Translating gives CASTPLTSGRADTQYF.

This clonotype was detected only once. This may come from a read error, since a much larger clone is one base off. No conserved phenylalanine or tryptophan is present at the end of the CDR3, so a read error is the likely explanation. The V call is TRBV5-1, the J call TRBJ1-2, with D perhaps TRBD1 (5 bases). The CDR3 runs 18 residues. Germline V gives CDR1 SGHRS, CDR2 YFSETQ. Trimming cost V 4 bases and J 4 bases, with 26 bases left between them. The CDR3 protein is CASSTNPGTNVMTYGYTV. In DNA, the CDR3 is TGCGCCAGCAGCACCAACCCAGGGACCAATGTGATGACCTATGGCTACACCGTC.

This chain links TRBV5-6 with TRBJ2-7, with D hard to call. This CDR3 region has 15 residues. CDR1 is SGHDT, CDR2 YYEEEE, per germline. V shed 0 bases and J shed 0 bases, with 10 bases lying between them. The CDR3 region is CASSLVGRRSYEQYF. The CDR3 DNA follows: TGTGCCAGCAGCTTGGTGGGCAGACGCTCCTACGAGCAGTACTTC.

The CDR3 DNA sequence: TGTGCCATCAGTGAAAGGGCAGAGGCCCCCCTCTACGAGCAGTACTTC. It codes for CAISERAEAPLYEQYF. The chain recombines TRBV10-3 with TRBJ2-7, with unresolved D. V lost 3 bases and J 3 bases, leaving 18 bases between the germline ends. From germline, CDR1 is ENHRY and CDR2 SYGVKD. The CDR3 is 16 amino acids.

The CDR3 DNA is TGCAGTGCTAGATATGGGGTCGGTCAGCCCCAGCATTTT. Encoded protein: CSARYGVGQPQHF. The rearrangement links TRBV20-1 to TRBJ1-5, with unresolved D. Germline V gene sequence: CDR1 DFQATT, CDR2 SNEGSKA (reference sequence). V lost 2 bases and J 6 bases, leaving 11 bases between the germline ends. This CDR3 is 13 amino acids long.

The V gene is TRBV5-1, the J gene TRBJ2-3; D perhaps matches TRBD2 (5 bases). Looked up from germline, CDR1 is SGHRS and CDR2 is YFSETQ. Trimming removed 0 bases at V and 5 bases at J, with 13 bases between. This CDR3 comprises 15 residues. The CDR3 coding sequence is TGCGCCAGCAGCTTGGAGGCGCGGACTGAAGATACGCAGTATTTT. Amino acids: CASSLEARTEDTQYF.

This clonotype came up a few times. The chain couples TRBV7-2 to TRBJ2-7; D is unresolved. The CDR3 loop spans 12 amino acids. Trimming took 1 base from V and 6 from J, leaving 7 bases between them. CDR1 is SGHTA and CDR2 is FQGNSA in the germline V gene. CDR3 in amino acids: CASSLVICEQYF. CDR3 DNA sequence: TGTGCCAGCAGCTTAGTTATCTGCGAGCAGTACTTC.

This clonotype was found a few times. CDR3 residues: CASSSWTGAYNEQFF. The DNA for the CDR3 is TGTGCCAGCAGTTCATGGACAGGGGCCTACAATGAGCAGTTCTTC. The V call is TRBV27, the J call TRBJ2-1, with 9 nucleotides matching TRBD1. The CDR3 runs to 15 residues. Trimming at V came to 4 bases and at J to 2 bases, leaving 3 bases not matched to a gene. Germline CDR1 reads MNHEY; CDR2 reads SMNVEV (reference sequence).

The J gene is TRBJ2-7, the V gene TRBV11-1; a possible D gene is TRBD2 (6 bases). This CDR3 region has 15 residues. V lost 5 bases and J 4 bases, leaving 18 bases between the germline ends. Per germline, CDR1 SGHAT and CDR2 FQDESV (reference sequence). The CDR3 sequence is CASSLLVGSRYEQYF. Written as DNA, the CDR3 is TGTGCCAGCAGCCTGCTCGTCGGGAGTCGGTACGAGCAGTACTTC.

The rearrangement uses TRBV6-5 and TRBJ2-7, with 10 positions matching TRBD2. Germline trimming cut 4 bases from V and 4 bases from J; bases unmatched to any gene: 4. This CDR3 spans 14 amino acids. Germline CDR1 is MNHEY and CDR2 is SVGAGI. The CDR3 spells CASSSTSGLYEQYF. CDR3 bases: TGTGCCAGCAGTTCGACTAGCGGGCTATACGAGCAGTACTTC.

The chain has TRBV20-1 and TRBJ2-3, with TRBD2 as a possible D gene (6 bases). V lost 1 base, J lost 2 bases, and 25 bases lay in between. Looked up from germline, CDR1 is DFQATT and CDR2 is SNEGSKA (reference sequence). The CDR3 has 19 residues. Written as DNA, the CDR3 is TGCAGTGCTAGAGCGGTGGGGATGGAGGGGCCTTTCTCCACAGATACGCAGTATTTT. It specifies CSARAVGMEGPFSTDTQYF.

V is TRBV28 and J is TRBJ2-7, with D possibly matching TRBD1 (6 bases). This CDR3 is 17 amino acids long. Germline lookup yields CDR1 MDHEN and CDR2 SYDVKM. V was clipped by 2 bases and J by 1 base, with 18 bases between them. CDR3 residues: CASSLVNWGQKSYEQYF. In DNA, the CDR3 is TGTGCCAGCAGTTTAGTAAACTGGGGGCAGAAGTCCTACGAGCAGTACTTC. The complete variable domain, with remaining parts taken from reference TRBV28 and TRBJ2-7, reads DVKVTQSSRYLVKRTGEKVFLECVQDMDHENMFWYRQDPGLGLRLIYFSYDVKMKEKGDIPEGYSVSREKKERFSLILESASTNQTSMYLCASSLVNWGQKSYEQYFGPGTRLTVT.

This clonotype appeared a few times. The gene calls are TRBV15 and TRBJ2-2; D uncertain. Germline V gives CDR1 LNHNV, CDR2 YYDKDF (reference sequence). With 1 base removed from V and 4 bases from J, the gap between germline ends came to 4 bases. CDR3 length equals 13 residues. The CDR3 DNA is TGTGCCACCAGCAGAGGGGGCACCGGGGAGCTGTTTTTT. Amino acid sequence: CATSRGGTGELFF.

DNA for the CDR3: TGTGCCAGCAGTTATGAGGGGAGGCTAGCGCCGAGCTCCTACAATGAGCAGTTCTTC. Translation: CASSYEGRLAPSSYNEQFF. The rearrangement links TRBV6-5 to TRBJ2-1; tentative D call: TRBD2 (6 bases). CDR1 and CDR2 (germline): MNHEY, SVGAGI. V was pared by 3 bases and J by 0 bases, with 21 bases between. The CDR3 contains 19 residues.

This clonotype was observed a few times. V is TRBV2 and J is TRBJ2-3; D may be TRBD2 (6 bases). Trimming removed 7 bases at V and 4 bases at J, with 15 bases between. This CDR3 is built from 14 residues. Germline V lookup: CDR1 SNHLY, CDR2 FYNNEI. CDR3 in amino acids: CASTPRTTPDTQYF. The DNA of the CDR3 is TGTGCCAGCACCCCTAGGACTACCCCAGATACGCAGTATTTT.